What follows is one T cell receptor beta chain and its context. This sample is drawn from a study of blood T cell repertoires in COVID-19. Study details: Spain, Italy and the United States supplied samples that represented acute and convalescent COVID-19. PBMCs, B-cell-depleted T cells, or T cells were the source of the cDNA or gDNA that made up the material.

Trimming cost V 5 bases and J 3 bases; bases outside gene matches: 5. CDR1 is MDHEN and CDR2 is SYDVKM in the germline V gene. The CDR3 has 14 amino acids. As handled by the study authors: Estimates of nucleated cell counts were drawn from the amplification of reference gene primers. Libraries were prepared by immunoSEQ multiplex PCR; TCRdb keeps only in-frame clonotypes and omits some of them. V and J calls and clone size are given by that table; D and trimming were obtained from the DNA. The data contain about 74,000 clones, around 86% of them seen just once; the ten biggest clones take up 29%. The genes are TRBV28 and TRBJ2-7; TRBD1 matches 9 bases. Source material: peripheral blood. This TCR was sampled from a woman older than 75 with active or convalescent COVID-19. CDR3 residues: CASSRRQGGYEQYF. The CDR3, as DNA: TGTGCCAGCAGTAGGAGACAGGGGGGCTACGAGCAGTACTTC.